The 4 T cell receptor beta chains listed next were all sequenced from one sample in a study of cytomegalovirus exposure and HLA in healthy donors. The primer mix had 60 Vbeta and 13 Jbeta primers. Some clones are missing from TCRdb's copy, which holds only in-frame ones; the method was immunoSEQ multiplex PCR. The repertoire holds roughly 290,000 clones, with 70% to 90% as singletons. The specimen was PBMCs. These receptors originate from a woman younger than 30 in good health and CMV-seronegative.

The chain combines TRBV9 with TRBJ1-3, with D uncertain. The CDR3 is 13 amino acids. Trimming pared 2 bases from V and 0 bases from J, leaving 3 bases between. Per germline, CDR1 SGDLS and CDR2 YYNGEE. For the CDR3, the DNA is TGTGCCAGCAGCGTTTACTCTGGAAACACCATATATTTT. Translating it yields CASSVYSGNTIYF.

This chain connects TRBV19 to TRBJ1-3; the D is unclear. Looked up from germline, CDR1 is LNHDA and CDR2 is SQIVND (reference sequence). The CDR3 is 13 residues long. V was trimmed by 5 bases and J by 0 bases, leaving 5 bases between them. This CDR3 is CASSSRSGNTIYF. For the CDR3, the DNA is TGTGCCAGTAGTTCCCGCTCTGGAAACACCATATATTTT.

The chain combines TRBV7-6 with TRBJ2-7; 8 positions agree with TRBD1. The V gene end was trimmed by 5 bases and the J gene end by 2 bases; junction bases not matched to a gene: 5. Per the germline V gene, CDR1 is SGHVS and CDR2 is FNYEAQ. The length of the CDR3 is 14 residues. The CDR3, as DNA: TGTGCCAGCAGCGTCGGACAGGGACCCTACGAGCAGTACTTC. Its translation: CASSVGQGPYEQYF.

The chain carries TRBV5-1 and TRBJ1-1; 8 bases line up with TRBD1. The CDR3 is 15 amino acids. J gave up 4 bases and V 3 bases, and 8 bases lay outside the gene matches. Germline values: CDR1 SGHRS, CDR2 YFSETQ. In DNA form, the CDR3 reads TGCGCCAGCAGCTGGACTAGACAGGGGAGCACTGAAGCTTTCTTT. Translated: CASSWTRQGSTEAFF.